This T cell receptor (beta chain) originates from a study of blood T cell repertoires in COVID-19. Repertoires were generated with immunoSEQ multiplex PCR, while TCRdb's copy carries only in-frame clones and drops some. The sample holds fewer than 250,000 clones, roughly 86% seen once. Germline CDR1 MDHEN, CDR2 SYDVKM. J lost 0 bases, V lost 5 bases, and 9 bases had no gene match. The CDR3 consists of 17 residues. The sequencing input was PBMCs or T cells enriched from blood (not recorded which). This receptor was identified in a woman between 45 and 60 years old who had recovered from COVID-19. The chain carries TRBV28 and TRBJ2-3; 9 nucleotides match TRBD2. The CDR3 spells CASSLTGTSPSTDTQYF. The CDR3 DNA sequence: TGTGCCAGCAGTCTAACCGGGACTAGCCCTAGCACAGATACGCAGTATTTT.